This T cell receptor beta chain originates from a study of T cell changes during pregnancy in multiple sclerosis. The trim removed 0 bases at V and 2 bases at J, leaving 3 bases unmatched. This CDR3 region has 15 residues. Germline CDR1 reads MNHEY; CDR2 reads SVGAGI. Clones were sequenced by immunoSEQ multiplex PCR, and TCRdb holds only the in-frame ones, with some missing. In the table there are more than 25,000 clones, about 88% of which are singletons. The sequence came from a female donor with multiple sclerosis, enrolled in a pregnancy study. The chain is built from TRBV6-5 and TRBJ2-7; 8 bases are a match to TRBD2. This material consisted of CD8+ T cells from peripheral blood mononuclear cells, taken after pregnancy. The CDR3: CASSYSSGLAYEQYF. The CDR3 DNA reads as TGTGCCAGCAGTTACTCCTCGGGACTAGCCTACGAGCAGTACTTC.